Detailed here is one TCR beta chain. Antigen: not known. This sample is drawn from a study of CD8 T cells in Susac syndrome. Findings of the study overall: The CD4+ T cell repertoires that were profiled in Susac syndrome showed no clonal expansion.

CDR1 and CDR2 from the germline V gene are LGHDT and YNNKEL (reference sequence). Trimming took 0 bases from V and 0 from J, leaving 13 bases between them. This CDR3 region has 17 residues. Random hexamers were used to reverse transcribe an amount of about 0.5 to 1 ug RNA. From the immunoSEQ multiplex PCR reads, TCRdb called clonotypes with MiXCR, one entry per CDR3 protein. The data contain 150,000 to 200,000 distinct CDR3 sequences, 91% of them seen just once; the ten biggest clones take up 0.087%. High-throughput TCR beta sequencing covered peripheral CD8+ and CD4+ T cells. Diagnostic criteria for definite or probable disease, in their recently defined form, were met by the patients with Susac syndrome.

The sequence came from a human donor with Susac syndrome. This chain links TRBV3-1 with TRBJ2-3, with a possible D match to TRBD2 (6 bases). The sequencing sample was made of CD4+ T cells from PBMCs. CDR3 protein: CASSQDRASVSTDTQYF. CDR3 coding DNA: TGTGCCAGCAGCCAAGATCGGGCTAGCGTTAGCACAGATACGCAGTATTTT.